This TCR beta chain was sequenced in a study of beta chain features in type 1 diabetes. Sequenced material consisted of expressed TCRB transcripts (all of the isolated RNA was reverse transcribed). The protocol was immunoSEQ multiplex PCR, while the TCRdb copy is restricted to in-frame clones and leaves out a portion. The data contain 250,000 to 300,000 clones, roughly an eighth of them singletons. Study-level findings and limits: Among type 1 diabetes patients, VDJ junctions had fewer insertions and more deletions. All four CD4+ subsets of Type 1 diabetes patients contained TCRB CDR3s that were moderately but significantly shorter.

Sorted populations were all over 95% pure. This clone occurred a few times. As yet, its antigen is unknown. The CDR3 spans 12 residues. Germline values: CDR1 MDHEN, CDR2 SYDVKM. V was trimmed by 10 bases and J by 10 bases, leaving 19 bases between them. The receptor was isolated from a man aged 30 to 39 with type 1 diabetes. The rearrangement joins TRBV28 to TRBJ1-1; no definite D call. The specimen sequenced was naive CD4+ T cells from blood. For the CDR3, the DNA is TGTGCCATAGCAGTTGGTCCTCGTGGAGCTTTCTTT. It translates to CAIAVGPRGAFF. The full variable domain, its missing parts supplied by reference TRBV28 and TRBJ1-1, is DVKVTQSSRYLVKRTGEKVFLECVQDMDHENMFWYRQDPGLGLRLIYFSYDVKMKEKGDIPEGYSVSREKKERFSLILESASTNQTSMYLCAIAVGPRGAFFGQGTRLTVV.